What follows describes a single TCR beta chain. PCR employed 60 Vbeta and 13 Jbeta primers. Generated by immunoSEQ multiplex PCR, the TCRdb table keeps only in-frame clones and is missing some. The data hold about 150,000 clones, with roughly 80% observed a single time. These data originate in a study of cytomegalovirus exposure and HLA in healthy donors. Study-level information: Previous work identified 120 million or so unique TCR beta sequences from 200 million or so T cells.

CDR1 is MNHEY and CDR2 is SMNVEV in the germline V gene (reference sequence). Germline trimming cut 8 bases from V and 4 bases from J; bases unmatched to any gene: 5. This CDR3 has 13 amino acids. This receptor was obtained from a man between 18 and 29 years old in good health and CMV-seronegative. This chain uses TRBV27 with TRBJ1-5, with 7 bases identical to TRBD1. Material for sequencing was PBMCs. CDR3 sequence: CASADRVNQPQHF. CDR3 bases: TGTGCCAGCGCTGACAGGGTAAATCAGCCCCAGCATTTT.